This is a list of T cell receptor beta chains from one sample in a study of T cell responses to AZD1222 COVID-19 vaccine. TCRdb's copy holds only in-frame clones and misses some; the assay was immunoSEQ multiplex PCR. The sample has 60,000 to 75,000 clones; around 89% are singletons. This sample comprised peripheral blood, obtained 28 days after the second AZD1222 dose. Receptors originate from an adult who received the AZD1222 COVID-19 vaccine. Both conserved end residues are part of each CDR3. D genes are given only for firm matches. A row's size may be missing; if present it is once, few, many or a size class.

abundance: -; v_gene: TRBV19; j_gene: TRBJ2-7; d_gene: -; CDR3aa: CASSNRGGREQYF; CDR3nt: TGTGCCAGTAGTAACAGGGGAGGTCGCGAGCAGTACTTC
abundance: -; v_gene: TRBV27; j_gene: TRBJ2-7; d_gene: -; CDR3aa: CASSLAGLSEQYF; CDR3nt: TGTGCCAGCAGTTTAGCAGGGTTGAGCGAGCAGTACTTC
abundance: -; v_gene: TRBV6-1; j_gene: TRBJ2-1; d_gene: -; CDR3aa: CASSEPGSRGANEQFF; CDR3nt: TGTGCCAGCAGTGAGCCCGGAAGCCGCGGAGCCAATGAGCAGTTCTTC
abundance: -; v_gene: TRBV3-1/TRBV3-2; j_gene: TRBJ2-1; d_gene: TRBD2; CDR3aa: CASSLSSGRGVYEQFF; CDR3nt: TGTGCCAGCAGCCTAAGTAGCGGGAGAGGTGTATATGAGCAGTTCTTC
abundance: -; v_gene: TRBV9; j_gene: TRBJ1-4; d_gene: -; CDR3aa: CASTVGTPGTNEKLFF; CDR3nt: TGTGCCAGCACCGTAGGGACCCCAGGTACTAATGAAAAACTGTTTTTT
abundance: -; v_gene: TRBV7-9; j_gene: TRBJ1-2; d_gene: -; CDR3aa: CASPKDRRNGGYTF; CDR3nt: TGTGCCAGTCCTAAAGACAGAAGGAATGGCGGCTACACCTTC
abundance: -; v_gene: TRBV20-1; j_gene: TRBJ2-3; d_gene: -; CDR3aa: CSASLGADTQYF; CDR3nt: TGCAGTGCGAGTTTAGGAGCAGATACGCAGTATTTT
abundance: -; v_gene: TRBV7-8; j_gene: TRBJ2-7; d_gene: -; CDR3aa: CASSLREITGRIYEQYF; CDR3nt: TGTGCCAGCAGCTTAAGGGAGATTACGGGCAGGATCTACGAGCAGTACTTC
abundance: -; v_gene: TRBV6-4; j_gene: TRBJ2-5; d_gene: -; CDR3aa: CASSDWAGQETQYF; CDR3nt: TGTGCCAGCAGTGACTGGGCAGGCCAAGAGACCCAGTACTTC
abundance: -; v_gene: TRBV21-1; j_gene: TRBJ2-7; d_gene: -; CDR3aa: CASSTGTSGSPPYEQYF; CDR3nt: TGTGCCAGTAGCACAGGGACTAGCGGGAGTCCGCCCTACGAGCAGTACTTC
abundance: -; v_gene: TRBV5-1; j_gene: TRBJ2-7; d_gene: TRBD2; CDR3aa: CASSSISSGRTYEQYF; CDR3nt: TGCGCCAGCAGCTCCATCTCTAGCGGGAGAACCTACGAGCAGTACTTC
abundance: -; v_gene: TRBV20-1; j_gene: TRBJ2-7; d_gene: TRBD2; CDR3aa: CSASRLAVSYEQYF; CDR3nt: TGCAGTGCTAGTCGACTAGCGGTTTCCTACGAGCAGTACTTC
abundance: -; v_gene: TRBV7-2; j_gene: TRBJ2-7; d_gene: TRBD1; CDR3aa: CASRPTGEYEQYF; CDR3nt: TGTGCCAGCAGACCCACAGGGGAGTACGAGCAGTACTTC
abundance: -; v_gene: TRBV5-6; j_gene: TRBJ1-5; d_gene: TRBD1; CDR3aa: CASSRGQLSRQPQHF; CDR3nt: TGTGCCAGCAGCCGGGGACAGCTGAGTCGACAGCCCCAGCATTTT
abundance: -; v_gene: TRBV7-2; j_gene: TRBJ2-3; d_gene: TRBD2; CDR3aa: CASSIGLAGIGDTDTQYF; CDR3nt: TGTGCCAGCAGCATAGGACTAGCGGGAATAGGGGACACAGATACGCAGTATTTT
abundance: -; v_gene: TRBV2; j_gene: TRBJ1-5; d_gene: -; CDR3aa: CASSVRVRGNQPQHF; CDR3nt: TGTGCCAGCAGTGTTAGGGTACGGGGCAATCAGCCCCAGCATTTT
abundance: -; v_gene: TRBV19; j_gene: TRBJ1-1; d_gene: -; CDR3aa: CASSIGQNEAFF; CDR3nt: TGTGCCAGTAGTATTGGGCAGAATGAAGCTTTCTTT
abundance: once; v_gene: TRBV19; j_gene: TRBJ1-2; d_gene: -; CDR3aa: CASRPPGQDYGYTF; CDR3nt: TGTGCCAGTAGGCCCCCGGGACAAGACTATGGCTACACCTTC
abundance: -; v_gene: TRBV18; j_gene: TRBJ2-5; d_gene: TRBD1; CDR3aa: CASSPRTGNQETQYF; CDR3nt: TGTGCCAGCTCACCGAGGACAGGCAACCAAGAGACCCAGTACTTC
abundance: -; v_gene: TRBV2; j_gene: TRBJ1-5; d_gene: -; CDR3aa: CASRATRGPQHF; CDR3nt: TGTGCCAGCAGAGCCACTCGCGGGCCCCAGCATTTT
abundance: few; v_gene: TRBV5-1; j_gene: TRBJ1-4; d_gene: TRBD1; CDR3aa: CASSPDRGGEKLFF; CDR3nt: TGCGCCAGCAGCCCGGACAGGGGAGGTGAAAAACTGTTTTTT
abundance: -; v_gene: TRBV16; j_gene: TRBJ1-5; d_gene: -; CDR3aa: CASSPGRGNQPQHF; CDR3nt: TGTGCCAGCAGCCCCGGGCGGGGCAATCAGCCCCAGCATTTT
abundance: -; v_gene: TRBV19; j_gene: TRBJ1-4; d_gene: -; CDR3aa: CASSLFRTNEKLFF; CDR3nt: TGTGCCAGTAGCCTGTTTCGAACTAATGAAAAACTGTTTTTT
abundance: -; v_gene: TRBV19; j_gene: TRBJ2-4; d_gene: TRBD1; CDR3aa: CATADRTDIQYF; CDR3nt: TGTGCCACCGCGGACAGGACAGACATTCAGTACTTC
abundance: -; v_gene: TRBV6-2/TRBV6-3; j_gene: TRBJ2-3; d_gene: TRBD2; CDR3aa: CASSYPSGRPQVTQYF; CDR3nt: TGTGCCAGCAGTTACCCTAGCGGGAGGCCTCAAGTTACGCAGTATTTT
abundance: -; v_gene: TRBV13; j_gene: TRBJ2-5; d_gene: -; CDR3aa: CASSTPGKTQYF; CDR3nt: TGTGCCAGCAGCACACCGGGAAAGACCCAGTACTTC
abundance: -; v_gene: TRBV27; j_gene: TRBJ1-5; d_gene: TRBD1; CDR3aa: CASSPDRVGQPQHF; CDR3nt: TGTGCCAGCAGTCCAGACAGGGTTGGACAGCCCCAGCATTTT
abundance: once; v_gene: TRBV11-2; j_gene: TRBJ1-3; d_gene: -; CDR3aa: CASSLGAYSGNTIYF; CDR3nt: TGTGCCAGCAGCTTAGGGGCCTACTCTGGAAACACCATATATTTT
abundance: -; v_gene: TRBV27; j_gene: TRBJ1-4; d_gene: -; CDR3aa: CASRGMDATNEKLFF; CDR3nt: TGTGCCAGCAGGGGAATGGATGCAACTAATGAAAAACTGTTTTTT
abundance: once; v_gene: TRBV19; j_gene: TRBJ2-1; d_gene: TRBD2; CDR3aa: CASSPGLVPAYNEQFF; CDR3nt: TGTGCCAGTAGTCCGGGACTAGTCCCCGCCTACAATGAGCAGTTCTTC
abundance: -; v_gene: TRBV14; j_gene: TRBJ2-3; d_gene: -; CDR3aa: CASSQALQTTDTQYF; CDR3nt: TGTGCCAGCAGCCAGGCTCTCCAAACCACAGATACGCAGTATTTT
abundance: -; v_gene: TRBV6-1; j_gene: TRBJ1-3; d_gene: -; CDR3aa: CASSDRGGSYGNTIYF; CDR3nt: TGTGCCAGCAGTGATAGAGGGGGGTCTTATGGAAACACCATATATTTT
abundance: -; v_gene: TRBV4-2; j_gene: TRBJ2-5; d_gene: -; CDR3aa: CASSPGGGETQYF; CDR3nt: TGTGCCAGCAGCCCTGGGGGCGGAGAGACCCAGTACTTC
abundance: -; v_gene: TRBV18; j_gene: TRBJ2-2; d_gene: -; CDR3aa: CASSRGTVGGELFF; CDR3nt: TGTGCCAGCTCACGGGGGACCGTGGGCGGGGAGCTGTTTTTT
abundance: -; v_gene: TRBV7-9; j_gene: TRBJ2-5; d_gene: -; CDR3aa: CASSFQETQYF; CDR3nt: TGTGCCAGCAGCTTCCAAGAGACCCAGTACTTC
abundance: few; v_gene: TRBV6-5; j_gene: TRBJ2-3; d_gene: -; CDR3aa: CASSYSAGDTQYF; CDR3nt: TGTGCCAGCAGTTACTCTGCAGGGGATACGCAGTATTTT
abundance: -; v_gene: TRBV10-2; j_gene: TRBJ1-3; d_gene: -; CDR3aa: CASSEFRSGNTIYF; CDR3nt: TGCGCCAGCAGTGAATTCAGATCTGGAAACACCATATATTTT
abundance: -; v_gene: TRBV14; j_gene: TRBJ2-1; d_gene: TRBD2; CDR3aa: CASSQGTSLPKLFF; CDR3nt: TGTGCCAGCAGCCAAGGGACTAGCCTCCCCAAGTTGTTCTTC
abundance: -; v_gene: TRBV19; j_gene: TRBJ1-5; d_gene: TRBD1; CDR3aa: CASSGTGQSNQPQHF; CDR3nt: TGTGCCAGTAGTGGGACAGGACAAAGCAATCAGCCCCAGCATTTT
abundance: -; v_gene: TRBV5-1; j_gene: TRBJ2-7; d_gene: TRBD2; CDR3aa: CASSLGLASSSYEQYF; CDR3nt: TGCGCCAGCAGCTTGGGACTAGCGTCTAGCTCCTACGAGCAGTACTTC
abundance: -; v_gene: TRBV10-3; j_gene: TRBJ2-3; d_gene: -; CDR3aa: CAIRGGTDTQYF; CDR3nt: TGTGCCATCAGGGGGGGCACAGATACGCAGTATTTT
abundance: -; v_gene: TRBV7-3; j_gene: TRBJ2-7; d_gene: TRBD2; CDR3aa: CASSLTVAGGPGEQYF; CDR3nt: TGTGCCAGCAGCTTAACCGTAGCGGGAGGGCCGGGTGAGCAGTACTTC
abundance: -; v_gene: TRBV28; j_gene: TRBJ2-7; d_gene: -; CDR3aa: CASSLPLVYEQYF; CDR3nt: TGTGCCAGCAGTTTGCCCCTTGTATACGAGCAGTACTTC
abundance: -; v_gene: TRBV2; j_gene: TRBJ1-2; d_gene: -; CDR3aa: CASSEARDTFYGYTF; CDR3nt: TGTGCCAGCAGTGAAGCGCGGGACACCTTCTATGGCTACACCTTC
abundance: -; v_gene: TRBV11-3; j_gene: TRBJ1-2; d_gene: -; CDR3aa: CASSLGGHLKGYGYTF; CDR3nt: TGTGCCAGCAGCTTAGGTGGACACTTAAAGGGCTATGGCTACACCTTC
abundance: -; v_gene: TRBV7-8; j_gene: TRBJ2-7; d_gene: -; CDR3aa: CASSLGGTSNEQYF; CDR3nt: TGTGCCAGCAGCTTAGGGGGGACATCCAACGAGCAGTACTTC
abundance: -; v_gene: TRBV18; j_gene: TRBJ2-7; d_gene: -; CDR3aa: CASSPTDSYEQYF; CDR3nt: TGTGCCAGCTCACCTACGGACAGTTACGAGCAGTACTTC
abundance: -; v_gene: TRBV5-1; j_gene: TRBJ1-6; d_gene: -; CDR3aa: CASSLTGAPNSPLHF; CDR3nt: TGCGCCAGCAGCTTGACGGGGGCCCCTAATTCACCCCTCCACTTT
abundance: -; v_gene: TRBV3-1/TRBV3-2; j_gene: TRBJ2-7; d_gene: -; CDR3aa: CASSPRSLTYEQYF; CDR3nt: TGTGCCAGCAGCCCGAGGTCATTAACCTACGAGCAGTACTTC
abundance: -; v_gene: TRBV4-3; j_gene: TRBJ2-7; d_gene: -; CDR3aa: CASSQGSARTYEQYF; CDR3nt: TGCGCCAGCAGCCAAGGTTCGGCTAGAACCTACGAGCAGTACTTC